What follows are 24 T cell receptor beta chains derived from one specimen sequenced in a study of control samples from healthy donors and cancer patients. The method was immunoSEQ multiplex PCR; TCRdb's version includes in-frame clones alone and lacks a portion of them. The sample holds about 180,000 clones; approximately 90% are singletons and the top ten take 1.4%. Source material: blood. The receptors originated from a man in his thirties or forties in good health.

This chain uses TRBV19 with TRBJ2-7; D gene ambiguous. CDR3 length: 12 residues. CDR1 is LNHDA, CDR2 SQIVND, per germline (reference sequence). Trimming removed 9 bases at V and 1 base at J, with 10 bases between. CDR3 bases: TGTGCCAGCCATGACGGTTCCTACGAGCAGTACTTC. Protein sequence: CASHDGSYEQYF. Combining the CDR3 with reference TRBV19 and TRBJ2-7 gives the whole variable domain DGGITQSPKYLFRKEGQNVTLSCEQNLNHDAMYWYRQDPGQGLRLIYYSQIVNDFQKGDIAEGYSVSREKKESFPLTVTSAQKNPTAFYLCASHDGSYEQYFGPGTRLTVT.

This rearrangement joins TRBV14 to TRBJ2-1, with a weak D call TRBD1 (5 bases). The germline CDR1 and CDR2 sequences are SGHDN and FVKESK. The V end was cut by 0 bases, the J end by 2 bases, with 8 bases between. There are 15 residues in the CDR3. In DNA form, the CDR3 reads TGTGCCAGCAGCCAAGATTCCAGGGCCTACAATGAGCAGTTCTTC. This translates into CASSQDSRAYNEQFF.

The rearrangement joins TRBV4-1 to TRBJ1-2, with a possible D match to TRBD1 (6 bases). Trimming cost V 3 bases and J 2 bases, with 10 bases left between them. Germline values: CDR1 MGHRA, CDR2 YSYEKL. This CDR3 comprises 14 residues. Here the CDR3 DNA reads TGCGCCAGCAGCCAGGGGGCGCAGAACTATGGCTACACCTTC. As protein: CASSQGAQNYGYTF.

The chain combines TRBV6-6 with TRBJ2-7, with D perhaps matching TRBD2 (6 bases). Trimming pared 6 bases from V and 7 bases from J, leaving 22 bases between. From germline, CDR1 is MNHNY and CDR2 SVGAGI (reference sequence). The CDR3 has 15 residues. The CDR3 nucleotides are TGTGCCAGCAGAGGGCTGACTAGTGAGACCTGGGAGCAGTACTTC. Its protein is CASRGLTSETWEQYF.

The rearrangement joins TRBV19 to TRBJ2-2, with D possibly TRBD2 on 5 matching bases. CDR3 length: 14 residues. The germline V gene has CDR1 LNHDA and CDR2 SQIVND (reference sequence). V lost 5 bases, J lost 4 bases, and 11 bases lay in between. CDR3 loop: CASSPFAGTGELFF. The CDR3 bases are TGTGCCAGTAGTCCCTTCGCGGGCACCGGGGAGCTGTTTTTT. Combining the CDR3 with reference TRBV19 and TRBJ2-2 gives the whole variable domain DGGITQSPKYLFRKEGQNVTLSCEQNLNHDAMYWYRQDPGQGLRLIYYSQIVNDFQKGDIAEGYSVSREKKESFPLTVTSAQKNPTAFYLCASSPFAGTGELFFGEGSRLTVL.

This clone has a single count. The chain combines TRBV18 with TRBJ2-7; D gene ambiguous. Germline V gene data show CDR1 as KGHSH and CDR2 as LQKENI. This CDR3 is built from 13 residues. V dropped 10 bases and J dropped 7 bases, with 20 bases sitting between them. CDR3 region: CATKFTVDTEQYF. The DNA of the CDR3 is TGTGCCACCAAGTTCACTGTGGATACGGAGCAGTACTTC.

The sample holds one count of this clone. The chain uses TRBV5-1 and TRBJ1-3; D is unresolved. The CDR3 is made up of 16 amino acids. The V end lost 0 bases, the J end lost 4 bases, and 14 bases lay between the germline ends. The germline V gene has CDR1 SGHRS and CDR2 YFSETQ. The CDR3 DNA sequence: TGCGCCAGCAGCTTGGGTCCTCTGACGATGGGAAACACCATATATTTT. Its protein product is CASSLGPLTMGNTIYF.

V usage is TRBV2 and J usage is TRBJ1-1; D might be TRBD1 (5 bases). The germline V gene encodes CDR1 SNHLY and CDR2 FYNNEI. This CDR3 has 13 amino acids. V lost 8 bases and J 1 base, leaving 11 bases between the germline ends. This chain's CDR3 is CASPLGGNTEAFF. The CDR3 DNA reads as TGTGCCAGCCCTCTGGGGGGGAACACTGAAGCTTTCTTT.

V and J are TRBV19 and TRBJ1-5; 9 nucleotides match TRBD1. The V segment lost 6 bases and the J segment 4 bases; nucleotides outside the gene matches: 4. Germline V gene lookup returns CDR1 LNHDA and CDR2 SQIVND (reference sequence). This CDR3 has 14 residues. This chain's CDR3 is CASRLTGGNQPQHF. The CDR3, as DNA: TGTGCCAGTAGGCTGACAGGGGGGAATCAGCCCCAGCATTTT. Full variable domain (remainder filled in from reference TRBV19 and TRBJ1-5): DGGITQSPKYLFRKEGQNVTLSCEQNLNHDAMYWYRQDPGQGLRLIYYSQIVNDFQKGDIAEGYSVSREKKESFPLTVTSAQKNPTAFYLCASRLTGGNQPQHFGDGTRLSIL.

In this sample, this clone turned up once. This sequence joins TRBV24-1 and TRBJ1-3; TRBD1 matches 7 bases. Germline loops: CDR1 KGHDR, CDR2 SFDVKD. The V gene end was trimmed by 4 bases and the J gene end by 0 bases; junction bases not matched to a gene: 5. The CDR3 is made up of 16 amino acids. For the CDR3, the DNA is TGTGCCACCAGTGACCCGGACAGGAACTCTGGAAACACCATATATTTT. It is translated as CATSDPDRNSGNTIYF.

This sequence joins TRBV7-9 and TRBJ2-7; D is unclear. V lost 2 bases and J lost 6, with 11 bases in between. CDR3 length: 13 residues. CDR1 and CDR2 (germline): SEHNR, FQNEAQ (reference sequence). Here the CDR3 DNA reads TGTGCCAGCAGCTTATTCGGGCAGTCCGAGCAGTACTTC. Translated: CASSLFGQSEQYF.

This sequence joins TRBV2 and TRBJ1-1, with D hard to call. Germline CDR1 and CDR2: SNHLY and FYNNEI. Trimming removed 4 bases from V and 8 bases from J, with 14 bases in between. The CDR3 covers 13 residues. The CDR3 bases are TGTGCCAGCAGTGGCGGTAGGAGGCGGGAAGCTTTCTTT. It encodes CASSGGRRREAFF. Together with reference TRBV2 and TRBJ1-1, the CDR3 gives the full variable domain: EPEVTQTPSHQVTQMGQEVILRCVPISNHLYFYWYRQILGQKVEFLVSFYNNEISEKSEIFDDQFSVERPDGSNFTLKIRSTKLEDSAMYFCASSGGRRREAFFGQGTRLTVV.

The chain combines TRBV25-1 with TRBJ2-7; D gene unclear. CDR1 and CDR2 from the germline V gene are MGHDK and SYGVNS. The V gene lost 2 bases and the J gene lost 2 bases, with 7 bases spanning the gap. CDR3 length: 13 residues. The CDR3 spells CASSEAATYEQYF. In nucleotides, the CDR3 is TGTGCCAGCAGTGAAGCGGCAACCTACGAGCAGTACTTC.

The chain employs TRBV6-5 and TRBJ1-2; the D gene is possibly TRBD1 (6 bases). This CDR3 comprises 13 residues. The V end was cut by 9 bases, the J end by 7 bases, with 18 bases between. Germline CDR1 reads MNHEY; CDR2 reads SVGAGI. This CDR3 reads CARWGAGSGGYTF. The CDR3 region has the DNA TGTGCCAGATGGGGGGCAGGGTCGGGTGGCTACACCTTC.

This clone was counted a single time. The chain carries TRBV27 and TRBJ1-1, with 7 bases lining up with TRBD1. There are 14 residues in the CDR3. V trimming: 0 bases; J trimming: 4 bases; junction bases outside the gene matches: 2. CDR1 and CDR2 from the germline V gene are MNHEY and SMNVEV (reference sequence). The DNA for the CDR3 is TGTGCCAGCAGTTTATCAGGGGGCGGCACTGAAGCTTTCTTT. Translating it yields CASSLSGGGTEAFF.

The chain has TRBV7-2 and TRBJ2-7; D possibly uses TRBD1 or TRBD2 (5 bases each). CDR3 length: 13 residues. V shed 1 base and J shed 9 bases, with 13 bases lying between them. Germline V gene lookup returns CDR1 SGHTA and CDR2 FQGNSA. CDR3 in amino acids: CASSLEGTVGQYF. As DNA, the CDR3 is TGTGCCAGCAGCTTAGAAGGGACCGTCGGGCAGTACTTC.

The rearrangement joins TRBV19 to TRBJ1-5, with D maybe TRBD1 (5 bases). This CDR3 spans 17 amino acids. Trimming stripped 0 bases from V and 3 bases from J, with 15 bases between. The germline V gene encodes CDR1 LNHDA and CDR2 SQIVND (reference sequence). The CDR3 nucleotides read TGTGCCAGTAGTATAGATGCCTCCGGGGCAATCAATCAGCCCCAGCATTTT. Translation gives CASSIDASGAINQPQHF.

V gene TRBV2 combines with J gene TRBJ2-7; 8 positions match TRBD1. Germline values: CDR1 SNHLY, CDR2 FYNNEI. J was trimmed by 5 bases and V by 4 bases; bases with no gene match: 16. This CDR3 spans 17 amino acids. This CDR3 reads CASSVILGQGASHEQYF. CDR3 DNA sequence: TGTGCCAGCAGTGTTATATTGGGGCAGGGGGCATCCCACGAGCAGTACTTC.

The table lists this clone with a few counts. J is TRBJ1-1 and V is TRBV19; D is possibly TRBD1 (5 bases). The CDR3 runs 14 residues. The V gene lost 5 bases and the J gene lost 3 bases, with 13 bases spanning the gap. Germline assignment: CDR1 LNHDA and CDR2 SQIVND (reference sequence). The CDR3 DNA follows: TGTGCCAGTAGTCCCCGACAGATCCACACTGAAGCTTTCTTT. Its translation is CASSPRQIHTEAFF.

The V gene is TRBV30, the J gene TRBJ2-1, with D maybe TRBD2 (6 bases). CDR3 length: 16 residues. CDR1 GTSNPN and CDR2 SVGIG come from the germline V gene (reference sequence). Trimming shortened V by 0 bases and J by 2 bases, and 14 bases separated the two germline ends. As DNA, the CDR3 is TGTGCCTGGAGTGTTTCGGTAGCGGAGACCTACAATGAGCAGTTCTTC. Its translation: CAWSVSVAETYNEQFF.

The CDR3 is CASSTPSGKTQYF. For the CDR3, the DNA is TGTGCCAGTAGTACCCCGAGTGGGAAGACCCAGTACTTC. V is TRBV19 and J is TRBJ2-5, with D unclear. V was cut by 4 bases and J by 6 bases, with 12 bases left in between. CDR3 length: 13 amino acids. Looked up from germline, CDR1 is LNHDA and CDR2 is SQIVND (reference sequence).

This chain connects TRBV7-7 to TRBJ2-3; 9 nucleotides match TRBD2. Germline values: CDR1 SSHAT, CDR2 FNYEAQ (reference sequence). The length of the CDR3 is 13 residues. Trimming took 11 bases from V and 5 from J; bases not matched to a gene: 8. Here the CDR3 DNA reads TGTGCCGTTAGCGGGGGCCTTCGAGATACGCAGTATTTT. Its translation: CAVSGGLRDTQYF.

V is TRBV15 and J is TRBJ1-2, with D tentatively TRBD1 (6 bases). Germline assignment: CDR1 LNHNV and CDR2 YYDKDF (reference sequence). This CDR3 contains 15 residues. The V and J ends lost 2 bases and 1 base respectively, with 11 bases between them. The CDR3, as DNA: TGTGCCACCAGCAGAAGGGGGGCCGTTAACTATGGCTACACCTTC. Amino acid sequence: CATSRRGAVNYGYTF. Full variable domain (outside the CDR3, taken from reference TRBV15 and TRBJ1-2): DAMVIQNPRYQVTQFGKPVTLSCSQTLNHNVMYWYQQKSSQAPKLLFHYYDKDFNNEADTPDNFQSRRPNTSFCFLDIRSPGLGDTAMYLCATSRRGAVNYGYTFGSGTRLTVV.

The gene calls are TRBV10-3 and TRBJ2-7, with D perhaps matching TRBD1 (6 bases). The CDR3 contains 15 residues. The V end lost 0 bases, the J end lost 5 bases, and 14 bases lay between the germline ends. Germline lookup yields CDR1 ENHRY and CDR2 SYGVKD. CDR3 protein: CAISESGPGVDEQYF. As DNA, the CDR3 is TGTGCCATCAGTGAGTCTGGGCCAGGGGTGGACGAGCAGTACTTC.